The rows below give T cell receptor beta chains drawn from one sample of a study of shared clonotypes between healthy human individuals. The assay was immunoSEQ multiplex PCR, and TCRdb's table has in-frame clones only and misses some. Of under 2,000,000 clones listed, over 85% are singletons. The material sequenced was naive CD8+ T cells sorted from blood. These receptors originate from a man aged 18 to 29 in good health. CDR3s include the opening cysteine and the closing phenylalanine or tryptophan. A D gene is named only where the DNA matches it firmly. Clone size, where shown, is once, few, many, or a class for clones that have expanded.

cdr3_nt | cdr3_aa | v_call | clone_size | j_call | d_call
TGTGCCAGCAGCCCTTACTACGAGCAGTACTTC | CASSPYYEQYF | TRBV7-9 | NA | TRBJ2-7 | NA
TGTGCAAGTCGCTCTAGTGTGGGACTAGCGGGATCCAACCATCGGGGAAATGAGCAGTTCTTC | CASRSSVGLAGSNHRGNEQFF | TRBV12-2 | NA | TRBJ2-1 | NA
TGCGCCAGCAGCCAGACAGGAAAAGCGGAACAGTTCTTC | CASSQTGKAEQFF | TRBV4-1 | NA | TRBJ2-1 | NA
TGTGCCAGCAGCCCACTTAGACCGACTAGCAATCAGCCCCAGCATTTT | CASSPLRPTSNQPQHF | TRBV7-8 | NA | TRBJ1-5 | NA
TGTGCCAGCAGCTCACGGCTAGCGGGAGCAGATACGCAGTATTTT | CASSSRLAGADTQYF | TRBV5-4 | NA | TRBJ2-3 | TRBD2
TGTGCCAGCAGTGAACGACTAGCCTACAATGAGCAGTTCTTC | CASSERLAYNEQFF | TRBV2 | NA | TRBJ2-1 | NA
TGTGCCAGCAGCCACAGGGGATTGGTCCAAGAGACCCAGTACTTC | CASSHRGLVQETQYF | TRBV5-6 | NA | TRBJ2-5 | TRBD1
TGTGCCAGCATTCCGGGGTGGGCGAACACTGAAGCTTTCTTT | CASIPGWANTEAFF | TRBV6-5 | NA | TRBJ1-1 | NA
TGTGCCAGCAGCCAAGGGACTAGCGCCATTCAGTACTTC | CASSQGTSAIQYF | TRBV5-6 | NA | TRBJ2-4 | TRBD2
TGTGCTAGTGGTTTCCCTTTCGGGACAGGGGGTAACTATGGCTACACCTTC | CASGFPFGTGGNYGYTF | TRBV12-5 | NA | TRBJ1-2 | TRBD1
TGTGCCAGCAGCCAACCGGGACTAGCGGGAGTTTACGAGCAGTACTTC | CASSQPGLAGVYEQYF | TRBV11-2 | once | TRBJ2-7 | TRBD2
TGCGCCAGCAGTGAGTTAGAGCGGGGGGGCACAGATACGCAGTATTTT | CASSELERGGTDTQYF | TRBV10-2 | NA | TRBJ2-3 | TRBD2
TGTGCCAGCAGTTTTTCGGGGAACTATGGCTACACCTTC | CASSFSGNYGYTF | TRBV28 | once | TRBJ1-2 | NA